The present entry profiles one T cell receptor (beta chain) with its context. As yet, its antigen is unknown. The TCR alpha and TCR beta cDNA libraries, bearing sample barcodes and UMIs, were generated by 5'RACE using constant-segment primers. Using its own MiXCR run on the 5' RACE reads, TCRdb lists one record per CDR3 protein. The sample has some 600,000 distinct CDR3 sequences; 15% to 20% are singletons. The entry originates in a study of T-cell memory formation after mild COVID-19. General study points: Contracting clones, day 15 to 85, had balanced CD4/CD8, and later expanders favored CD4+. The finding that pre-infection memory included some responding clones suggested that cross-reactive memory joined.

From germline, CDR1 is KGHDR and CDR2 SFDVKD. Losses at the gene ends were 9 bases for V and 6 bases for J; bases not matched to a gene: 8. This CDR3 is built from 13 residues. The sample taken for sequencing was PBMCs or a T cell subset sorted from them (not recorded which). The rearrangement joins TRBV24-1 to TRBJ2-3; 7 bases map to TRBD2. The source is an adult woman who had mild COVID-19 (a few samples of this study predate the infection). Cell type and time point are not known. The CDR3 DNA reads TGTGCCACCTCAGCACCGGGGGGTGATACGCAGTATTTT. As protein: CATSAPGGDTQYF.